One T cell receptor (beta chain) is described in this entry. Its antigen is not known. The data belong to a study of T cell repertoires in cytomegalovirus infection. Study-level information: Recently described HLA-C-restricted plus well-studied HLA-B-restricted CMV epitopes were used. Indicated by public TCR beta signatures were CMV infection and matching HLA type. Findings and limits, study-wide: Carriers of CMV and the relevant HLA type were discriminated by public TCR beta frequency.

The V segment lost 4 bases and the J segment 5 bases; nucleotides outside the gene matches: 22. CDR3 size: 20 residues. CDR1 and CDR2 from the germline V gene are MNHNS and SASEGT. In TCRdb, the reads were re-called with MiXCR into one record per CDR3 protein. Here the sample spans hundreds of thousands of distinct CDR3 sequences, under 40% being singletons. The chain couples TRBV6-1 to TRBJ2-5, with 10 bases fitting TRBD1. The receptor's source is a human donor in good health (CMV status not recorded). Some clones in this sample may be carry-over from other donors' samples. The sequencing here drew on cultured CD8+ T cells from PBMCs, taken from culture after CMV antigen stimulation. The CDR3 DNA is TGTGCCAGCAGTGGTGGGACAGGGGTCTTATCGCCCCACTTGTGGGAGACCCAGTACTTC. Translated, it gives CASSGGTGVLSPHLWETQYF.